A single sample gave rise to the 5 T cell receptor beta chains below, sequenced in a study of CD8+ T cells in alopecia areata. cDNA prepared by RNA extraction and subsequent reverse transcription served as the template for sequencing. Measured with immunoSEQ multiplex PCR; TCRdb has only the in-frame clones, and not every one. The sample records hundreds of thousands of clones, around 67% being singletons. The specimen comprised CD4+ T cells sorted from blood, sampled at week 0. These TCRs come from a human donor with alopecia areata.

The chain links TRBV30 to TRBJ1-5; unclear D gene. This CDR3 contains 13 residues. V was shortened by 1 base and J by 2 bases, with 6 bases between the two germline ends. CDR1 GTSNPN and CDR2 SVGIG come from the germline V gene (reference sequence). The CDR3 DNA reads as TGTGCCTGGAGTGCGGATGGCAATCAGCCCCAGCATTTT. This sequence encodes CAWSADGNQPQHF.

This clone was seen repeatedly, ten times or more. The chain carries TRBV4-1 and TRBJ1-1; D gene ambiguous. Trimming cost V 1 base and J 6 bases, with 9 bases left between them. Germline lookup yields CDR1 MGHRA and CDR2 YSYEKL. This CDR3 is 13 amino acids long. The CDR3 DNA is TGCGCCAGCAGCCAAGTCCCTTCGTCTGAAGCTTTCTTT. This encodes CASSQVPSSEAFF.

This clone was counted a few times. This chain uses TRBV10-3 with TRBJ1-6; D is uncertain. Germline V CDR1 and CDR2: ENHRY, SYGVKD. Trimming stripped 1 base from V and 10 bases from J, with 11 bases between. The length of the CDR3 is 14 residues. As DNA, the CDR3 is TGTGCCATCAGTGAGTTAGGGCCTGAGTCACCCCTCCACTTT. Amino acid sequence: CAISELGPESPLHF.

V gene TRBV9 combines with J gene TRBJ2-7, with 10 nucleotides matching TRBD1. Germline V gene lookup returns CDR1 SGDLS and CDR2 YYNGEE. CDR3 size: 13 residues. The ends lost 2 bases at V and 6 bases at J; junction bases unmatched: 2. CDR3 loop: CASSVRQGAEQYF. The DNA of the CDR3 is TGTGCCAGCAGCGTGCGACAGGGGGCCGAGCAGTACTTC.

The V call is TRBV30, the J call TRBJ2-7, with D possibly called TRBD1 or TRBD2 (6 bases each). The CDR3 is made up of 16 amino acids. Germline V CDR1 and CDR2: GTSNPN, SVGIG (reference sequence). V lost 3 bases to trimming and J lost 2 bases, with 20 bases between them. CDR3 residues: CAWSPVEGGRAYEQYF. The CDR3 nucleotides read TGTGCCTGGAGCCCAGTGGAGGGGGGCAGGGCCTACGAGCAGTACTTC.